This is a list of T cell receptor beta chains from one sample in a study of OX40 agonist ivuxolimab in advanced cancers. The assay was immunoSEQ multiplex PCR, and TCRdb's table has in-frame clones only and misses some. Found here are under 75,000 clones, 87% of them singletons; the top ten hold more than 0.55%. The specimen was CD4+ or CD8+ T cells sorted from blood, collected in a trial of the OX40 agonist ivuxolimab. Receptor source: an adult with an advanced solid tumor such as melanoma, head and neck, liver or kidney cancer. CDR3s include the opening cysteine and the closing phenylalanine or tryptophan. The order of the fields is V gene, CDR3 protein.

>TRBV6-5
CASIPPGQGPETQYF
>TRBV2
CASIPGQGAQQYF
>TRBV5-1
CASSFRSQSSFEQYF
>TRBV7-8
CASSLGASPYEQYF
>TRBV2
CASSIAGGGGETQYF
>TRBV4-1
CASSQDHDQPQHF
>TRBV19
CASRDRVLSGQPQHF
>TRBV25-1
CASSEYVGEVEGYTF
>TRBV7-6
CASSPPGSNFEQFF
>TRBV11-3
CASNRGEGDTQYF
>TRBV28
CASSPSGRAREQYF
>TRBV5-5
CASKIQGSTDTQYF
>TRBV10-2
CASRGHSGRTNYNEQFF
>TRBV5-1
CASSLESGLDGYTF
>TRBV19
CASSMQGPSNQPQHF
>TRBV19
CASSFGTGYNEQFF
>TRBV5-1
CASSDWTGQAFF
>TRBV29-1
CSVDLTGGGGYTF
>TRBV28
CASSSHKQVYEQYF
>TRBV5-5
CASSSTGIYGYTF
>TRBV5-4
CASSSRLATSRIDNEQFF
>TRBV20-1
CSARQGYEQYF
>TRBV15
CATSREPGMETQYF
>TRBV19
CASSIAGGRAFSYNEQFF
>TRBV7-8
CASSPGFATKGEQFF
>TRBV5-1
CASRGLAGEGETQYF
>TRBV19
CASTVGFNPTDTQYF
>TRBV7-9
CAGSRENTEAFF
>TRBV6-1
CASRPRGGGDEQFF